This passage covers 23 T cell receptor beta chains from one sample sequenced in a study of blood T cell repertoires in COVID-19. Sequencing used immunoSEQ multiplex PCR; TCRdb keeps in-frame clones, though not all of them. The sample records about 200,000 clones, around 80% being singletons. The source material was peripheral blood. These receptors all come from a woman in her seventies with acute or convalescent COVID-19.

This rearrangement joins TRBV5-1 to TRBJ2-1; possibly TRBD2 for D (6 bases). The germline V and J ends were trimmed by 0 bases and 6 bases, with 16 bases remaining between them. Germline V CDR1 and CDR2: SGHRS, YFSETQ. The CDR3 runs 16 residues. The CDR3 coding sequence is TGCGCCAGCAGCTTGGGAGGGCGGGAAGGATCCAATGAGCAGTTCTTC. It specifies CASSLGGREGSNEQFF.

This chain connects TRBV5-6 to TRBJ2-5; TRBD1 matches at 7 bases. The germline gives CDR1 SGHDT, CDR2 YYEEEE. V shed 2 bases, J shed 3 bases, and the junction held 10 bases outside the gene matches. The length of the CDR3 is 16 residues. Here the CDR3 DNA reads TGTGCCAGCAGCTTTCGACAGACAGGGCTAAAAGAGACCCAGTACTTC. As protein: CASSFRQTGLKETQYF.

The CDR3 DNA is TGTGCCAGCTCACCCCGAACAGCGGGAGGGCATGAGCAGTACTTC. This sequence encodes CASSPRTAGGHEQYF. This chain joins TRBV18 and TRBJ2-7, with 10 nucleotides matching TRBD2. Losses at the gene ends were 3 bases for V and 7 bases for J; bases not matched to a gene: 9. The germline CDR1 and CDR2 sequences are KGHSH and LQKENI. The CDR3 has 15 residues.

The chain links TRBV27 to TRBJ2-1; TRBD1 might be the D (6 bases). The CDR3 totals 18 residues. Looked up from germline, CDR1 is MNHEY and CDR2 is SMNVEV (reference sequence). V lost 4 bases and J 7 bases, leaving 26 bases between the germline ends. This chain's CDR3 is CASSSTDLFRQVQNEQFF. CDR3 in DNA: TGTGCCAGCAGTTCTACCGATCTCTTCCGACAGGTCCAGAATGAGCAGTTCTTC.

The chain joins TRBV28 to TRBJ2-3; D perhaps matches TRBD2 (6 bases). Trimming took off 5 bases at V and 0 bases at J, with 12 bases between the two ends. The CDR3 runs 15 residues. Germline V lookup: CDR1 MDHEN, CDR2 SYDVKM. The CDR3 sequence: CASSLSGPSTDTQYF. The CDR3 bases are TGTGCCAGCAGTCTCAGCGGGCCCAGCACAGATACGCAGTATTTT.

V gene TRBV3-1 (or the pseudogene TRBV3-2) combines with J gene TRBJ2-1, with 8 bases matching TRBD2. CDR1 and CDR2 from the germline V gene are LGHDT and YNNKEL (reference sequence). This CDR3 is 19 amino acids long. Trimming at V came to 1 base and at J to 1 base, leaving 12 bases not matched to a gene. The CDR3 protein is CASSQGVSGNFRSYNEQFF. In DNA form, the CDR3 reads TGTGCCAGCAGCCAAGGCGTTAGCGGGAATTTCCGATCCTACAATGAGCAGTTCTTC.

V gene TRBV6-1 combines with J gene TRBJ2-5, with 15 bases that match TRBD2. V shed 4 bases and J 1 base; nucleotides not matched to a gene: 1. The CDR3 runs to 16 residues. CDR1 MNHNS and CDR2 SASEGT come from the germline V gene. CDR3 DNA: TGTGCCAGCAGTGGGGGACTAGCGGGGGGCCAAGAGACCCAGTACTTC. It codes for CASSGGLAGGQETQYF.

The chain recombines TRBV27 with TRBJ2-7; a possible D gene is TRBD1 (6 bases). This CDR3 is 13 amino acids long. The V end lost 6 bases, the J end lost 2 bases, and 11 bases lay between the germline ends. CDR1 is MNHEY and CDR2 is SMNVEV in the germline V gene (reference sequence). The CDR3 nucleotides are TGTGCCAGCAGAGAGCAGGGGACCTACGAGCAGTACTTC. It encodes CASREQGTYEQYF.

The chain is built from TRBV4-1 and TRBJ2-7, with TRBD1 as a possible D gene (5 bases). V was trimmed by 0 bases and J by 7 bases, leaving 13 bases between them. The CDR3 has 14 amino acids. Germline V lookup: CDR1 MGHRA, CDR2 YSYEKL. CDR3 region: CASSQDQGLGEQYF. CDR3 bases: TGCGCCAGCAGCCAAGACCAGGGTTTGGGTGAGCAGTACTTC.

V gene TRBV7-6 combines with J gene TRBJ2-7; D might be TRBD1 (6 bases). Germline CDR1 and CDR2: SGHVS and FNYEAQ. Trimming cost V 2 bases and J 6 bases, with 17 bases left between them. The CDR3 runs 15 residues. The CDR3 is CASSLSMAGVGEQYF. In DNA form, the CDR3 reads TGTGCCAGCAGCTTAAGTATGGCAGGGGTGGGCGAGCAGTACTTC.

To note about this clone: Distinct nucleotide sequences in the sample also encode this CDR3. The genes are TRBV9 and TRBJ2-2; D is unclear. Trimming took 1 base from V and 6 from J, leaving 4 bases between them. The germline V gene has CDR1 SGDLS and CDR2 YYNGEE. This CDR3 is built from 12 residues. The CDR3 DNA is TGTGCCAGCAGCGTACTTGCCGGGGAGCTGTTTTTT. Translated, it gives CASSVLAGELFF.

This sequence joins TRBV15 and TRBJ2-5; 7 bases fit TRBD1. Trimming took 1 base from V and 1 from J; bases not matched to a gene: 0. Germline loops: CDR1 LNHNV, CDR2 YYDKDF (reference sequence). The length of the CDR3 is 14 residues. The DNA for the CDR3 is TGTGCCACCAGCAGAGGACAGGGCCAAGAGACCCAGTACTTC. As protein: CATSRGQGQETQYF.

The chain joins TRBV7-6 to TRBJ2-1; 11 bases are a match to TRBD1. After removal of 0 bases from V and 0 bases from J, the junction contained 10 bases not matched to a gene. Germline V lookup: CDR1 SGHVS, CDR2 FNYEAQ. The CDR3 runs 20 residues. CDR3 sequence: CASSLASRTGGASSYNEQFF. DNA of the CDR3: TGTGCCAGCAGCTTAGCGTCCCGGACAGGGGGCGCGAGCTCCTACAATGAGCAGTTCTTC.

This clone was seen a handful of times. This sequence joins TRBV19 and TRBJ1-2; 7 bases line up with TRBD1. CDR1 is LNHDA, CDR2 SQIVND, per germline (reference sequence). The CDR3 extends over 15 amino acids. V lost 3 bases and J lost 7; bases outside the gene matches: 11. The CDR3 sequence is CASSIGPRGRFGYTF. The CDR3 nucleotides are TGTGCCAGTAGTATCGGCCCAAGGGGGCGATTTGGCTACACCTTC.

The rearrangement joins TRBV4-1 to TRBJ2-3, with D perhaps matching TRBD1 (6 bases). Trimming pared 1 base from V and 0 bases from J, leaving 11 bases between. Looked up from germline, CDR1 is MGHRA and CDR2 is YSYEKL. This CDR3 has 16 amino acids. CDR3 nucleotide sequence: TGCGCCAGCAGCCAAGCAGGGACACCAAGCACAGATACGCAGTATTTT. As protein: CASSQAGTPSTDTQYF.

The V and J genes are TRBV2 and TRBJ1-4; D is uncertain. V lost 4 bases and J 5 bases, leaving 8 bases between the germline ends. Germline values: CDR1 SNHLY, CDR2 FYNNEI. This CDR3 has 13 residues. CDR3 DNA sequence: TGTGCCAGCAGTGGGAGTTTAAATGAAAAACTGTTTTTT. Translating it yields CASSGSLNEKLFF.

The V and J genes are TRBV3-1 (or the pseudogene TRBV3-2) and TRBJ2-7; TRBD2 aligns across 13 bases. Looked up from germline, CDR1 is LGHDT and CDR2 is YNNKEL (reference sequence). CDR3 size: 18 residues. V was pared by 1 base and J by 4 bases, with 10 bases of the junction left unmatched. CDR3 in amino acids: CASSQGVPRTSGSYEQYF. The CDR3 DNA sequence: TGTGCCAGCAGCCAAGGGGTTCCCCGGACTAGCGGGAGTTACGAGCAGTACTTC.

The gene calls are TRBV11-3 and TRBJ2-3, with TRBD2 as a possible D gene (7 bases). This CDR3 has 17 amino acids. Per the germline V gene, CDR1 is SGHNT and CDR2 is YENEEA. V shed 4 bases and J shed 0 bases, with 17 bases lying between them. CDR3 region: CASSSNGGGPSTDTQYF. CDR3 DNA sequence: TGTGCCAGCAGCTCCAATGGGGGGGGCCCTAGCACAGATACGCAGTATTTT.

The J gene is TRBJ2-3, the V gene TRBV5-6; 9 bases map to TRBD2. With 5 bases clipped from V and 2 bases from J, the junction kept 9 bases outside the gene matches. From germline, CDR1 is SGHDT and CDR2 YYEEEE. The CDR3 is 16 amino acids. The CDR3 coding sequence is TGTGCCAGCAGGGATCTAGCGGGGTGGAACACAGATACGCAGTATTTT. Translation: CASRDLAGWNTDTQYF.

This chain links TRBV27 with TRBJ2-5; the D is unclear. The ends were cut back, 7 bases at V and 2 bases at J, with 2 bases in the middle. Germline lookup yields CDR1 MNHEY and CDR2 SMNVEV (reference sequence). CDR3 size: 10 residues. The DNA for the CDR3 is TGTGCCAGCATACAAGAGACCCAGTACTTC. This codes for CASIQETQYF.

The chain is built from TRBV14 and TRBJ2-3, with 7 bases fitting TRBD1. The junction had 12 bases not matched to a gene; V was cut back by 5 bases and J by 4 bases. Germline CDR1 and CDR2: SGHDN and FVKESK. The CDR3 totals 16 residues. The CDR3, as DNA: TGTGCCAGCAGCGTTTACTCCGGGACAGCATCAGATACGCAGTATTTT. Its translation is CASSVYSGTASDTQYF.

V and J are TRBV3-1 (or the pseudogene TRBV3-2) and TRBJ1-2, with 9 bases that match TRBD1. The V gene end was trimmed by 0 bases and the J gene end by 8 bases; junction bases not matched to a gene: 10. CDR1 LGHDT and CDR2 YNNKEL come from the germline V gene (reference sequence). This CDR3 region has 16 residues. CDR3 coding DNA: TGTGCCAGCAGCCAAGAAGTGGACAGGGGACAAAGGGGCTACACCTTC. This encodes CASSQEVDRGQRGYTF.

The gene calls are TRBV12-2 and TRBJ2-2; the table calls TRBD2, which could not be checked here. TRBV12-2 is a listed pseudogene. The CDR3 consists of 18 residues. CDR3: CASRLARTSGRGYRELFF. CDR3 in DNA: TGTGCAAGTCGCTTAGCGCGGACTAGCGGGAGAGGCTACCGGGAGCTGTTTTTT.